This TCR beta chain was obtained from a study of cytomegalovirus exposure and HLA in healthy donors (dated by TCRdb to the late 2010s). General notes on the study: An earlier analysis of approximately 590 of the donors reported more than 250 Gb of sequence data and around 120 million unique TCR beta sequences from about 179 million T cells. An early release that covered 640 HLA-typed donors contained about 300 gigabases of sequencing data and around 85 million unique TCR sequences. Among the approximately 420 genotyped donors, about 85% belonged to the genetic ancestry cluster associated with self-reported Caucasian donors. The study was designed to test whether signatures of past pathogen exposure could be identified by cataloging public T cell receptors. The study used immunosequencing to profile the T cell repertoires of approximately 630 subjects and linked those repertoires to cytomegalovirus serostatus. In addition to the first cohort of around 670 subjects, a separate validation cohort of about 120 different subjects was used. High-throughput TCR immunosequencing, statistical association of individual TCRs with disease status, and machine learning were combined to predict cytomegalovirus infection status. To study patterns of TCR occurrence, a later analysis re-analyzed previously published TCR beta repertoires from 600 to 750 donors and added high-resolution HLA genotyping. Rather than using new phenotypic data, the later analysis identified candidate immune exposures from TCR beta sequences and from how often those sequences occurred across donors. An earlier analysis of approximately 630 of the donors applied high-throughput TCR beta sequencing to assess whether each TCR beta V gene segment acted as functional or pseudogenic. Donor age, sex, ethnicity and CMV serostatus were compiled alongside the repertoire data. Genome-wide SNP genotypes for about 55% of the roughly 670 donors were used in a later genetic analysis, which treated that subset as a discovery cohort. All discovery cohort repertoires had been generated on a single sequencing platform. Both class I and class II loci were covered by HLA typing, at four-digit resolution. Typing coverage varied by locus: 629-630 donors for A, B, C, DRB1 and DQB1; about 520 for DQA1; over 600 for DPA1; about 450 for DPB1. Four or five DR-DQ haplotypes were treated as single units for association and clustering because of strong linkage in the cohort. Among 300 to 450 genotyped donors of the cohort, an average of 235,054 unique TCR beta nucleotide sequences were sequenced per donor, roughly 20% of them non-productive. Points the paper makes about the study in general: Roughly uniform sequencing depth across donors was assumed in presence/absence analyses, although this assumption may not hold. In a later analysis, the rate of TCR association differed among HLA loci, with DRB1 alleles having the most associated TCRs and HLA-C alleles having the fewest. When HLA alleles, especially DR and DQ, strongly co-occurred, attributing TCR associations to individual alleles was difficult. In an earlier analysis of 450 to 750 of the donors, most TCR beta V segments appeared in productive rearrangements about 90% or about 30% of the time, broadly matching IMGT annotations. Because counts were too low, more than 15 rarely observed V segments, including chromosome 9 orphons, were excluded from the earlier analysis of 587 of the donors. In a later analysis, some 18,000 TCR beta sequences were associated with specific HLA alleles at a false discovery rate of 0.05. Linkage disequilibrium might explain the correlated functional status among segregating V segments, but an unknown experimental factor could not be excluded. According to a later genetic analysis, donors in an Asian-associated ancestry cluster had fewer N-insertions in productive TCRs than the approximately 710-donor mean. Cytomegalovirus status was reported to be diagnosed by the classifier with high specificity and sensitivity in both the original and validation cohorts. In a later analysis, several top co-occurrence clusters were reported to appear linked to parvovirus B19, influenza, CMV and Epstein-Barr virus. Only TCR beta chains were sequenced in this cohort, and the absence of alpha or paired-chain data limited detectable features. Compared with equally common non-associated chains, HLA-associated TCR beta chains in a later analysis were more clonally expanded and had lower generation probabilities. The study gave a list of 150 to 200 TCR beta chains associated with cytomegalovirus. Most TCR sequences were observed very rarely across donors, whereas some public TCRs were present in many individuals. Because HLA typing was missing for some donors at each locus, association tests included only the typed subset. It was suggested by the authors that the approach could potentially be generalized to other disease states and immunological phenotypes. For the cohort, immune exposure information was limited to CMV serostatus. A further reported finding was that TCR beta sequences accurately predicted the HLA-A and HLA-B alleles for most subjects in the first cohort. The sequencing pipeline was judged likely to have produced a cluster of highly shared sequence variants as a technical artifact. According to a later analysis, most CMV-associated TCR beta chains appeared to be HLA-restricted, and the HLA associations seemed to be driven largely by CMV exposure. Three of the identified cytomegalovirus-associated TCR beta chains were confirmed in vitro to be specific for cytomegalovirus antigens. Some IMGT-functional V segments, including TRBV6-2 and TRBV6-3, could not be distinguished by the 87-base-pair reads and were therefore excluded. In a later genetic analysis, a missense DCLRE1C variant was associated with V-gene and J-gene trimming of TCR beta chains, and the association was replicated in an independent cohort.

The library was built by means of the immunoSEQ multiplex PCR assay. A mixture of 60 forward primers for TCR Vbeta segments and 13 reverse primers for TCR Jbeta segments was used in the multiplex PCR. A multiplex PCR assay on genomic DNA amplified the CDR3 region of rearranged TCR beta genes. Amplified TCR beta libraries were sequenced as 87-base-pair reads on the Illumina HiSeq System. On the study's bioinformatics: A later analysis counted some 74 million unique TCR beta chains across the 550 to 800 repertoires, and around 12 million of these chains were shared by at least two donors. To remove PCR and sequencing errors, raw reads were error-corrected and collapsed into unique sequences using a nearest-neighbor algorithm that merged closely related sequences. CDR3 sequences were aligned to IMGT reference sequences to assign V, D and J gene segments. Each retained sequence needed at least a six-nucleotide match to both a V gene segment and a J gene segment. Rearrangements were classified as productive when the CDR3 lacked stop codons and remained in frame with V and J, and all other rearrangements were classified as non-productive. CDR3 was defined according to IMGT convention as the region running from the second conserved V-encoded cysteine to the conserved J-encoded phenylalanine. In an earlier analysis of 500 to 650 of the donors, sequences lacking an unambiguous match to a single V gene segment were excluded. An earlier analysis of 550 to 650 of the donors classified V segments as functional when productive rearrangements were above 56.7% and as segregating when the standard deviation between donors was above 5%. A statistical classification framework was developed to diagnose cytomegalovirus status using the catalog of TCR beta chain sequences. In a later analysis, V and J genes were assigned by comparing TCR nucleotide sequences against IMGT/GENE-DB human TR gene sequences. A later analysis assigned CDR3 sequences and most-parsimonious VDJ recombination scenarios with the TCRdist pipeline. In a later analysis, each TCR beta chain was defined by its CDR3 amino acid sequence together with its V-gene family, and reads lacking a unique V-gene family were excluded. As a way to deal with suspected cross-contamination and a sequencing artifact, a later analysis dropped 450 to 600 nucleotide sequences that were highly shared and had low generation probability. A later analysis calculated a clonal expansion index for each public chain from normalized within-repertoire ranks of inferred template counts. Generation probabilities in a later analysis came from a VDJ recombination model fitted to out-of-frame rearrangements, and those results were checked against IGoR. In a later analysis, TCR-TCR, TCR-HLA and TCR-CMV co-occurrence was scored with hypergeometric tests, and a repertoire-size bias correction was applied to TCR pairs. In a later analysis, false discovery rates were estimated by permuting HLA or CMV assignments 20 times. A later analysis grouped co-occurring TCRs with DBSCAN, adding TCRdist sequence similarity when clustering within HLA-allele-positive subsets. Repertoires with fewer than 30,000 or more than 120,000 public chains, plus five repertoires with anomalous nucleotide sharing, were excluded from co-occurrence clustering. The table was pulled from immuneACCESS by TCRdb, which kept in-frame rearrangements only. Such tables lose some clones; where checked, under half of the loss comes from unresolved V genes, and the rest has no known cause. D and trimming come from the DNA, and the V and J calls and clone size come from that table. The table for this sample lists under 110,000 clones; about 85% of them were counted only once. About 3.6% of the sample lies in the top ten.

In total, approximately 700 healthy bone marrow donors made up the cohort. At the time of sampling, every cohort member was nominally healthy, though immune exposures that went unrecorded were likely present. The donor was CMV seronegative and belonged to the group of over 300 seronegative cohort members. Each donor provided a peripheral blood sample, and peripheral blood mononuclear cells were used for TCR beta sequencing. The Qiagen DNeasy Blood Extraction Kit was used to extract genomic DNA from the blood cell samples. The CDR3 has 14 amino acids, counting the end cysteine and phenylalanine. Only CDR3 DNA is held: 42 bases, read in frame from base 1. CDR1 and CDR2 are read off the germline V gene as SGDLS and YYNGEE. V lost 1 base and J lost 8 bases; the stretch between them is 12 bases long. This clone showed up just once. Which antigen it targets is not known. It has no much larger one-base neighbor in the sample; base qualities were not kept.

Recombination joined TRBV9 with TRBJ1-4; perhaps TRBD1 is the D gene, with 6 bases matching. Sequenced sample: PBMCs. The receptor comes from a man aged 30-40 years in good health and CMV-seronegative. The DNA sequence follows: TGTGCCAGCAGCGTATCCCAACAGGGCGAAAAACTGTTTTTT. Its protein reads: CASSVSQQGEKLFF.